This T cell receptor beta chain was found in a study of cytotoxic CD8 clonotypes in ibrutinib-treated CLL. As concerns this clone: As yet, its antigen is unknown.

Using immunoSEQ multiplex PCR, the repertoire was profiled, and TCRdb retains in-frame clones only, with some absent. This table holds about 160,000 clones, 81% found once. Regarding the study as a whole: The study found baseline clonality above age-matched healthy donors, tracking circulating CD8+ T-cell counts. Clonality increased with ibrutinib response but returned toward baseline at progression.

The sequencing used PBMCs, collected after 12 months of ibrutinib treatment. The TCR comes from a human donor with chronic lymphocytic leukemia.

CDR3 nucleotides: TGTGCCAGCAGCCAGGGAGCCACGCGACCAAAACTGTTTTTT. This encodes CASSQGATRPKLFF. The V call is TRBV14, the J call TRBJ1-4; no firm D call. The germline gives CDR1 SGHDN, CDR2 FVKESK. The V and J ends lost 3 bases and 10 bases respectively, with 15 bases between them. There are 14 residues in the CDR3.